Following are 31 T cell receptor beta chains from one sample sequenced in a study of cytomegalovirus exposure and HLA in healthy donors. With 60 Vbeta and 13 Jbeta primers, the PCR was carried out. Data came from immunoSEQ multiplex PCR; TCRdb stores just in-frame clones and leaves some out. The sample has 130,000 to 150,000 clones, more than 75% seen once. Material: PBMCs. All receptors come from a female donor in good health and CMV-seronegative.

The gene calls are TRBV15 and TRBJ1-4; 8 bases are a match to TRBD1. Per the germline V gene, CDR1 is LNHNV and CDR2 is YYDKDF (reference sequence). The CDR3 loop spans 16 amino acids. V dropped 0 bases and J dropped 8; count of bases not matched to a gene: 8. The chain's CDR3 is CATSRDLFTGGEKLFF. For the CDR3, the DNA is TGTGCCACCAGCAGAGATCTCTTTACAGGGGGAGAAAAACTGTTTTTT. Together with reference TRBV15 and TRBJ1-4, the CDR3 gives the full variable domain: DAMVIQNPRYQVTQFGKPVTLSCSQTLNHNVMYWYQQKSSQAPKLLFHYYDKDFNNEADTPDNFQSRRPNTSFCFLDIRSPGLGDTAMYLCATSRDLFTGGEKLFFGSGTQLSVL.

The V and J genes are TRBV28 and TRBJ1-6; perhaps TRBD1 as D (5 bases). V dropped 3 bases and J dropped 10 bases, with 13 bases sitting between them. The CDR3 totals 14 residues. Germline CDR1 reads MDHEN; CDR2 reads SYDVKM. CDR3 residues: CASSLDGAQSPLHF. As DNA, the CDR3 is TGTGCCAGCAGTTTGGATGGGGCCCAGTCACCCCTCCACTTT.

The chain combines TRBV19 with TRBJ1-5, with a weak D call TRBD1 (5 bases). This CDR3 has 14 residues. The V end was cut by 3 bases, the J end by 2 bases, with 8 bases between. The germline gives CDR1 LNHDA, CDR2 SQIVND (reference sequence). CDR3 sequence (DNA): TGTGCCAGTAGTATTACACAGGGCAATCAGCCCCAGCATTTT. Its translation: CASSITQGNQPQHF.

This chain joins TRBV19 and TRBJ2-7, with a tentative D call TRBD1 (6 bases). CDR3 length equals 13 residues. Trimming removed 4 bases at V and 6 bases at J, with 13 bases between. CDR1 LNHDA and CDR2 SQIVND come from the germline V gene (reference sequence). The CDR3 nucleotides read TGTGCCAGTAGTACCTTTCAGGGGTTCGAGCAGTACTTC. Translated, it gives CASSTFQGFEQYF.

The V and J genes are TRBV15 and TRBJ1-2, with D maybe TRBD1 (5 bases). V was pared by 1 base and J by 2 bases, with 14 bases between. CDR1 LNHNV and CDR2 YYDKDF come from the germline V gene (reference sequence). The CDR3 is 16 residues long. CDR3 bases: TGTGCCACCAGCAGAGGACGGCCTGGGGCGAACTATGGCTACACCTTC. It specifies CATSRGRPGANYGYTF.

V gene TRBV27 combines with J gene TRBJ2-3; weak D call: TRBD2 (5 bases). Trimming pared 4 bases from V and 4 bases from J, leaving 12 bases between. Looked up from germline, CDR1 is MNHEY and CDR2 is SMNVEV (reference sequence). CDR3 length: 14 amino acids. CDR3: CASSSLPGADTQYF. The CDR3 bases are TGTGCCAGCAGTTCCCTCCCCGGGGCAGATACGCAGTATTTT.

The chain has TRBV5-4 and TRBJ1-5; 7 positions match TRBD1. V shed 3 bases and J 5 bases; nucleotides not matched to a gene: 5. Germline-derived CDR1 and CDR2 are SGHNT and YYREEE (reference sequence). The CDR3 extends over 14 amino acids. CDR3 coding DNA: TGTGCCAGCAGCTCCCAGGGGGTTGATCAGCCCCAGCATTTT. Translating gives CASSSQGVDQPQHF.

This clone was seen just once. This chain connects TRBV19 to TRBJ1-5; TRBD1 is a possible D gene (5 bases). Trimming took off 6 bases at V and 3 bases at J, with 15 bases between the two ends. The CDR3 contains 15 residues. The germline gives CDR1 LNHDA, CDR2 SQIVND (reference sequence). The DNA for the CDR3 is TGTGCCAGTAGCCCTGGGGCCCATGACAATCAGCCCCAGCATTTT. Its translation: CASSPGAHDNQPQHF.

This chain connects TRBV2 to TRBJ1-3; 7 bases agree with TRBD1. CDR3 length equals 17 residues. CDR1 is SNHLY and CDR2 is FYNNEI in the germline V gene. Trimming cost V 4 bases and J 0 bases; bases outside gene matches: 9. The DNA for the CDR3 is TGTGCCAGCAGTGTATACAGACAGGGAACCTCTGGAAACACCATATATTTT. Amino acid sequence: CASSVYRQGTSGNTIYF.

The genes are TRBV27 and TRBJ1-2; weak D call: TRBD1 (5 bases). Per germline, CDR1 MNHEY and CDR2 SMNVEV (reference sequence). The CDR3 runs to 15 residues. With 5 bases removed from V and 0 bases from J, the gap between germline ends came to 13 bases. CDR3 nucleotide sequence: TGTGCCAGCAGTCTCTACTCGACAGCTAACTATGGCTACACCTTC. It is translated as CASSLYSTANYGYTF.

The chain couples TRBV27 to TRBJ2-5; D unresolved. The V gene lost 4 bases and the J gene lost 0 bases, with 3 bases spanning the gap. Germline V gene sequence: CDR1 MNHEY, CDR2 SMNVEV (reference sequence). The CDR3 extends over 12 amino acids. The CDR3 nucleotides read TGTGCCAGCAGTTCAAACCAAGAGACCCAGTACTTC. This codes for CASSSNQETQYF.

This chain uses TRBV5-1 with TRBJ1-1, with 12 bases aligning to TRBD1. CDR1 is SGHRS and CDR2 is YFSETQ in the germline V gene. This CDR3 comprises 14 residues. With 4 bases clipped from V and 6 bases from J, the junction kept 4 bases outside the gene matches. Here the CDR3 reads CASSLGQGAAEAFF. CDR3 nucleotide sequence: TGCGCCAGCAGCCTGGGACAGGGGGCGGCTGAAGCTTTCTTT.

The chain combines TRBV6-1 with TRBJ1-4, with 9 bases lining up with TRBD1. V shed 5 bases and J 8 bases; nucleotides not matched to a gene: 6. Germline values: CDR1 MNHNS, CDR2 SASEGT. The CDR3 loop spans 14 amino acids. For the CDR3, the DNA is TGTGCCAGCAGTTCCGGGACAGGGAGCGAAAAACTGTTTTTT. Translating it yields CASSSGTGSEKLFF.

This clone was picked up a small number of times. The chain links TRBV5-1 to TRBJ2-2; no firm D call. CDR3 length: 14 amino acids. Trimming cost V 0 bases and J 9 bases, with 12 bases left between them. Germline V gives CDR1 SGHRS, CDR2 YFSETQ. The CDR3 region has the DNA TGCGCCAGCAGCTTGGTCGGCGTGAGGCGGGAGCTGTTTTTT. Residues: CASSLVGVRRELFF.

This chain connects TRBV19 to TRBJ2-7, with TRBD2 matching over 8 bases. The V gene end was trimmed by 3 bases and the J gene end by 4 bases; junction bases not matched to a gene: 8. This CDR3 is 15 amino acids long. Germline lookup yields CDR1 LNHDA and CDR2 SQIVND (reference sequence). CDR3 in amino acids: CASSISGTSRYEQYF. The CDR3 DNA sequence: TGTGCCAGTAGTATTTCCGGGACTAGTAGATACGAGCAGTACTTC.

This sequence joins TRBV5-6 and TRBJ2-5, with TRBD2 matching 11 bases. The germline V gene has CDR1 SGHDT and CDR2 YYEEEE. The CDR3 runs to 15 residues. J was trimmed by 5 bases and V by 5 bases; bases with no gene match: 8. The DNA of the CDR3 is TGTGCCAGCAGTCCTAGCGGGGGGTTTCGGGAGACCCAGTACTTC. It is translated as CASSPSGGFRETQYF.

This sequence joins TRBV2 and TRBJ2-7; D is possibly TRBD2 (6 bases). Germline loops: CDR1 SNHLY, CDR2 FYNNEI. The CDR3 totals 13 residues. Between the trimmed V and J ends, which lost 8 bases and 6 bases, there was a span of 17 bases. This CDR3 is CASGPGGVIEQYF. The CDR3 DNA reads TGTGCCAGCGGGCCCGGGGGTGTTATCGAGCAGTACTTC.

The genes are TRBV15 and TRBJ2-7, with TRBD2 matching over 8 bases. Trimming removed 0 bases from V and 3 bases from J; junction bases left unmatched: 7. Germline V lookup: CDR1 LNHNV, CDR2 YYDKDF (reference sequence). The CDR3 totals 16 residues. The CDR3 sequence is CATSRDPDSGNYEQYF. CDR3 sequence (DNA): TGTGCCACCAGCAGAGATCCGGATAGCGGGAACTACGAGCAGTACTTC.

The chain employs TRBV27 and TRBJ2-2; D perhaps matches TRBD2 (5 bases). The CDR3 length is 15 residues. The V and J ends lost 6 bases and 4 bases respectively, with 15 bases between them. The V gene's germline CDR1 is MNHEY and CDR2 SMNVEV (reference sequence). CDR3 residues: CASSPPGFFTGELFF. CDR3 DNA sequence: TGTGCCAGCAGCCCTCCGGGATTCTTCACCGGGGAGCTGTTTTTT.

The chain has TRBV7-9 and TRBJ2-3; D gene uncertain. The CDR3 runs 18 residues. The germline V gene has CDR1 SEHNR and CDR2 FQNEAQ (reference sequence). Trimming stripped 4 bases from V and 0 bases from J, with 20 bases between. CDR3 region: CASSSHDPHSSSTDTQYF. Here the CDR3 DNA reads TGTGCCAGCAGCTCCCACGACCCCCACAGCTCTAGCACAGATACGCAGTATTTT. The variable domain in full, with the rest retrieved from reference TRBV7-9 and TRBJ2-3, is DTGVSQNPRHKITKRGQNVTFRCDPISEHNRLYWYRQTLGQGPEFLTYFQNEAQLEKSRLLSDRFSAERPKGSFSTLEIQRTEQGDSAMYLCASSSHDPHSSSTDTQYFGPGTRLTVL.

The chain recombines TRBV27 with TRBJ1-2; perhaps TRBD1 as D (6 bases). Trimming left V 6 bases short and J 7 bases short, with 15 bases between. This CDR3 is built from 13 residues. Germline CDR1 is MNHEY and CDR2 is SMNVEV (reference sequence). The CDR3 DNA reads TGTGCCAGCAGCCTAGGGGGGGGGAGTGGCTACACCTTC. As protein: CASSLGGGSGYTF.

V usage is TRBV19 and J usage is TRBJ1-1; D unclear. V was cut by 4 bases and J by 5 bases, with 14 bases left in between. The germline CDR1 and CDR2 sequences are LNHDA and SQIVND (reference sequence). The CDR3 runs to 14 residues. The CDR3 protein is CASSKSGGLTEAFF. Written as DNA, the CDR3 is TGTGCCAGTAGTAAGTCAGGAGGTTTGACTGAAGCTTTCTTT.

The J gene is TRBJ2-7, the V gene TRBV4-1; D possibly corresponds to TRBD1 (5 bases). The CDR3 is 16 amino acids. Germline-derived CDR1 and CDR2 are MGHRA and YSYEKL. V shed 0 bases and J shed 6 bases, with 18 bases lying between them. CDR3 DNA sequence: TGCGCCAGCAGCCAAGATGGGGCCGCCGTGGTCAGCGAGCAGTACTTC. Translating gives CASSQDGAAVVSEQYF.

A few counts support this clone. This chain connects TRBV28 to TRBJ1-1; D uncertain. The length of the CDR3 is 15 residues. V lost 5 bases to trimming and J lost 4 bases, with 17 bases between them. Germline V gives CDR1 MDHEN, CDR2 SYDVKM. For the CDR3, the DNA is TGTGCCAGCAGTCCTCACTCGTCAGGTAGCACTGAAGCTTTCTTT. Its protein product is CASSPHSSGSTEAFF.

J is TRBJ2-7 and V is TRBV27, with 8 nucleotides matching TRBD1. With V trimmed by 8 bases and J by 3 bases, 6 bases remained unmatched. From germline, CDR1 is MNHEY and CDR2 SMNVEV (reference sequence). There are 13 residues in the CDR3. The CDR3, as DNA: TGTGCCAGCGCTGGACAGGGACGCTACGAGCAGTACTTC. Translated: CASAGQGRYEQYF.

The chain recombines TRBV6-6 with TRBJ1-2; maybe TRBD1 (6 bases). Trimming took off 4 bases at V and 6 bases at J, with 15 bases between the two ends. Germline CDR1 MNHNY, CDR2 SVGAGI (reference sequence). CDR3 size: 14 residues. The CDR3 DNA sequence: TGTGCCAGCAGTTGGAAAACCCAGGGGAATGGCTACACCTTC. This codes for CASSWKTQGNGYTF.

This clone was detected only once. The chain couples TRBV28 to TRBJ1-1; D may be TRBD1 (6 bases). Germline V lookup: CDR1 MDHEN, CDR2 SYDVKM. The CDR3 is 15 residues long. V was trimmed by 5 bases and J by 4 bases, leaving 17 bases between them. CDR3 nucleotides: TGTGCCAGCAGTGGGATTACAGGGCAGGGCACTGAAGCTTTCTTT. Translation: CASSGITGQGTEAFF.

This clone was picked up one time. V gene TRBV7-9 combines with J gene TRBJ1-2; D is unresolved. Germline loops: CDR1 SEHNR, CDR2 FQNEAQ (reference sequence). This CDR3 is built from 13 residues. Between the trimmed V and J ends, which lost 1 base and 7 bases, there was a span of 10 bases. CDR3 bases: TGTGCCAGCAGCTTAGGCTCTGGCTTTGGCTACACCTTC. Amino acid sequence: CASSLGSGFGYTF.

This chain joins TRBV7-2 and TRBJ2-7, with a weak D call TRBD1 (5 bases). From germline, CDR1 is SGHTA and CDR2 FQGNSA. The CDR3 extends over 17 amino acids. Trimming removed 6 bases at V and 3 bases at J, with 24 bases between. The CDR3 DNA reads as TGTGCCAGCAGTATCATGATCTCAGGGCGGTTGTTCTACGAGCAGTACTTC. This encodes CASSIMISGRLFYEQYF.

The rearrangement links TRBV7-9 to TRBJ2-3; 9 positions match TRBD2. The CDR3 runs 16 residues. CDR1 and CDR2 from the germline V gene are SEHNR and FQNEAQ (reference sequence). Trimming at V came to 5 bases and at J to 5 bases, leaving 11 bases not matched to a gene. In DNA, the CDR3 is TGTGCCAGCAGCCTCCTCCTCGGGACTAGCCGAGATACGCAGTATTTT. Its translation is CASSLLLGTSRDTQYF.

The table lists this clone with a few counts. The DNA for the CDR3 is TGTGCCAGCAGCCCCCGGACTAGCGGGATAGATGAGCAGTTCTTC. This sequence encodes CASSPRTSGIDEQFF. The chain combines TRBV9 with TRBJ2-1; the match to TRBD2 covers 12 bases. Per the germline V gene, CDR1 is SGDLS and CDR2 is YYNGEE. The CDR3 spans 15 residues. Trimming cost V 4 bases and J 8 bases; bases outside gene matches: 7.